Presented here are 3 T cell receptor beta chains from one specimen sequenced in a study of Ad26.COV2.S vaccination and SARS-CoV-2 variants. The protocol was immunoSEQ multiplex PCR, while the TCRdb copy is restricted to in-frame clones and leaves out a portion. The sample includes about 320,000 clones, 90% of them seen just once. Treatment denoted: about 20 received Ad26.COV2.S at low or high dose, single or two shots; roughly 5 received placebo; per-sample allocation not given. Specimen acquisition occurred on day 63 following the initial vaccine or placebo injection. Sequences were derived from peripheral blood, sampled in a trial of Ad26.COV2.S vaccine versus placebo. The source is a person aged 18-65 years who received the Ad26.COV2.S COVID-19 vaccine or a placebo.

V gene TRBV11-1 combines with J gene TRBJ1-2; 7 nucleotides line up with TRBD1. The CDR3 sequence is 14 residues long. Germline lookup yields CDR1 SGHAT and CDR2 FQDESV (reference sequence). The V segment lost 3 bases and the J segment 1 base; nucleotides outside the gene matches: 2. The CDR3 region is CASSLGTVNYGYTF. Here the CDR3 DNA reads TGTGCCAGCAGCTTGGGGACAGTTAACTATGGCTACACCTTC.

This chain connects TRBV6-5 to TRBJ2-5, with D maybe TRBD1 (5 bases). CDR1 is MNHEY and CDR2 is SVGAGI in the germline V gene. This CDR3 has 12 amino acids. Trimming left V 7 bases short and J 2 bases short, with 8 bases between. The CDR3 here is CASKTAQETQYF. The CDR3 DNA reads as TGTGCCAGCAAGACAGCTCAAGAGACCCAGTACTTC.

The chain couples TRBV6-6 to TRBJ2-1; D might be TRBD1 (6 bases). Germline assignment: CDR1 MNHNY and CDR2 SVGAGI (reference sequence). The CDR3 covers 13 residues. The V end lost 10 bases, the J end lost 1 base, and 11 bases lay between the germline ends. The CDR3 here is CATLQGSYNEQFF. The DNA of the CDR3 is TGTGCCACCTTACAGGGTTCCTACAATGAGCAGTTCTTC.